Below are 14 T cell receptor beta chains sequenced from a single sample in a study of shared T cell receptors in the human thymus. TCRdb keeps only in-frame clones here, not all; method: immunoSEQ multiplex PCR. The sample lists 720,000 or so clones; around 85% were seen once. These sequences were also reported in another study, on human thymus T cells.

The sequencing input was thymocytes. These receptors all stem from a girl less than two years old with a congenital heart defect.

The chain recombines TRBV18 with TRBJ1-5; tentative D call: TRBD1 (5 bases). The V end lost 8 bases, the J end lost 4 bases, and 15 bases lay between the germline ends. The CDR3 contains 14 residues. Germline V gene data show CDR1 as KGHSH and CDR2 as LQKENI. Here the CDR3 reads CASRTNLSNQPQHF. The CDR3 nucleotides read TGTGCCAGCAGGACAAACTTGTCGAATCAGCCCCAGCATTTT.

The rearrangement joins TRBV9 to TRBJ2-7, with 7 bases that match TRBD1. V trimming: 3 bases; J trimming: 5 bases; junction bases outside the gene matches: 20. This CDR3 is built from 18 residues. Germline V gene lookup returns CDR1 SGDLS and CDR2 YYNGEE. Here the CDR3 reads CASSDTEGDSEFIHEQYF. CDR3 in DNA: TGTGCCAGCAGCGATACCGAGGGGGACAGCGAATTTATCCACGAGCAGTACTTC.

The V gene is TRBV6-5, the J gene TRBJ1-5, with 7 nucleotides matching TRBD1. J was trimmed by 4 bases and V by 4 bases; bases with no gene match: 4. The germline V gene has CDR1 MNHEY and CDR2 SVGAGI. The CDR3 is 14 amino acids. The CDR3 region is CASSSQGRNQPQHF. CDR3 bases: TGTGCCAGCAGTTCACAGGGGAGAAATCAGCCCCAGCATTTT.

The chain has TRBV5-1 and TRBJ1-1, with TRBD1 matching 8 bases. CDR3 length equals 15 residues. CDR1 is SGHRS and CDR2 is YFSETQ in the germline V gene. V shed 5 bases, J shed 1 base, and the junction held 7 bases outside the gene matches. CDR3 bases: TGCGCCAGCAGTTCCATGGGACAGGAGAACACTGAAGCTTTCTTT. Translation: CASSSMGQENTEAFF.

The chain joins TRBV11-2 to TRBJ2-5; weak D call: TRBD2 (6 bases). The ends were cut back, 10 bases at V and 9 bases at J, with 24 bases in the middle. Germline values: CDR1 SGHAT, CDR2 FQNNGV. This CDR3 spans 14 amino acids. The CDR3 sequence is CATQVRDSRVAQYF. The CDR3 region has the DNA TGTGCCACCCAAGTTCGGGACTCGAGAGTCGCCCAGTACTTC.

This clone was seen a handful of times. The CDR3 sequence: CASSFDSAGNPPDTQYF. CDR3 coding DNA: TGCGCCAGCAGCTTTGACAGTGCGGGGAACCCTCCAGATACGCAGTATTTT. V usage is TRBV5-1 and J usage is TRBJ2-3; possibly TRBD2 for D (6 bases). Germline CDR1 reads SGHRS; CDR2 reads YFSETQ. This CDR3 spans 17 amino acids. The V end lost 2 bases, the J end lost 4 bases, and 20 bases lay between the germline ends.

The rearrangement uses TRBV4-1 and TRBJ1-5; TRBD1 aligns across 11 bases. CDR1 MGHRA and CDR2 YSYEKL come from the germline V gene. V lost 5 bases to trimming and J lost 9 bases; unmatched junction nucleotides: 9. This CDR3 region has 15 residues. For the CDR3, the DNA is TGCGCCAGCAGCTACGGGACAGGGGGGAATATGCCCCAGCATTTT. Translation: CASSYGTGGNMPQHF.

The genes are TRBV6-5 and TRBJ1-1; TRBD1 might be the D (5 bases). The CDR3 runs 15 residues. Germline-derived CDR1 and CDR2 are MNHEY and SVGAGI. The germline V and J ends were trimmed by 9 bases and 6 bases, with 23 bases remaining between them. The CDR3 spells CASSTRPKGQAEAFF. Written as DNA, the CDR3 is TGTGCCAGTTCTACCCGACCAAAGGGGCAGGCTGAAGCTTTCTTT.

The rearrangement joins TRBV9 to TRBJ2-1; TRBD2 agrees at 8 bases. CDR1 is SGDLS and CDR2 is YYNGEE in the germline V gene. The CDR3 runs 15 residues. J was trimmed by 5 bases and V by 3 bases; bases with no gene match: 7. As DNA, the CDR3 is TGTGCCAGCAGCGCGTTTAGCGGGGAGAACAATGAGCAGTTCTTC. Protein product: CASSAFSGENNEQFF.

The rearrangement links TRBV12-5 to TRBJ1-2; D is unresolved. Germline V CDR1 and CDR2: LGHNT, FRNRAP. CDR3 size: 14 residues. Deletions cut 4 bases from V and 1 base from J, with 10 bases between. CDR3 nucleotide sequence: TGTGCTAGTGGTTCCCCGACACTTAACTATGGCTACACCTTC. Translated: CASGSPTLNYGYTF.

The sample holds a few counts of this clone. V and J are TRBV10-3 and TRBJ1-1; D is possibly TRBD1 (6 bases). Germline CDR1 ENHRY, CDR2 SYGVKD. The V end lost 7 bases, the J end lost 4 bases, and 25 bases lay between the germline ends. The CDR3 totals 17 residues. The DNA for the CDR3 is TGTGCCATCACCCACGGGCGGCCAGGGAGGGGGTTCACTGAAGCTTTCTTT. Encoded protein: CAITHGRPGRGFTEAFF.

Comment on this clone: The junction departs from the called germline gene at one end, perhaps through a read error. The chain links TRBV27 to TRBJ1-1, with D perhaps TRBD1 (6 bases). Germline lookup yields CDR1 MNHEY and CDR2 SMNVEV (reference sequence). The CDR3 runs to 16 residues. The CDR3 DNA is TGTGCCAGCAGGTCTTTTCGGGGGGGGCTGAACACTAAAGCTTTCTTT. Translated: CASRSFRGGLNTKAFF.

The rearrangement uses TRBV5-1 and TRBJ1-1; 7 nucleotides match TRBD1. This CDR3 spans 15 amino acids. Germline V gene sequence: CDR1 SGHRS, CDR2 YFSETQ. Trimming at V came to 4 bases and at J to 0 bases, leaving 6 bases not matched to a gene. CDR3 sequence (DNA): TGCGCCAGCAGCCCCCGGGACAGCATGAACACTGAAGCTTTCTTT. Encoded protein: CASSPRDSMNTEAFF.

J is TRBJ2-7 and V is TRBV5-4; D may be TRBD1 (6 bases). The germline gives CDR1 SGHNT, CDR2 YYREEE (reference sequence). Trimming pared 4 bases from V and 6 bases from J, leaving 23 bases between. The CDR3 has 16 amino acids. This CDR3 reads CASSLRTARQMGEQYF. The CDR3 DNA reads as TGTGCCAGCAGCCTTCGGACAGCCAGACAGATGGGCGAGCAGTACTTC.